These 14 T cell receptor beta chains were all obtained from the same sample, sequenced in a study of T cell repertoires in cytomegalovirus infection. TCRdb analysed the reads with MiXCR anew, one entry per CDR3 protein. Of about 360,000 distinct CDR3 sequences listed, around a third were seen once; the top ten hold about 14%. No antigen has been identified for these receptors. The sample was cultured PBMCs, taken from culture after CMV antigen stimulation. These receptors were collected from a human donor in good health (CMV status not recorded). Some clones in this sample may be carry-over from other donors' samples.

The V and J genes are TRBV15 and TRBJ2-5; TRBD2 aligns across 7 bases. Germline CDR1 LNHNV, CDR2 YYDKDF (reference sequence). This CDR3 comprises 15 residues. V lost 3 bases and J lost 1; bases outside the gene matches: 5. Here the CDR3 reads CATSRRTSAQETQYF. CDR3 DNA sequence: TGTGCCACCAGCAGGCGAACTAGCGCCCAAGAGACCCAGTACTTC.

Regarding this clonotype: With a much larger clone just one base away, this may be a read error. The V and J genes are TRBV10-3 and TRBJ2-5; no clear D gene. The CDR3 extends over 9 amino acids. Deletions cut 8 bases from V and 4 bases from J, with 2 bases between. The germline V gene has CDR1 ENHRY and CDR2 SYGVKD. CDR3 sequence (DNA): TGTGCCATCGGAGAGACCCAGTACTTC. Translating it yields CAIGETQYF.

This chain joins TRBV4-1 and TRBJ1-2; D is unclear. V shed 4 bases and J shed 8 bases, with 14 bases lying between them. The CDR3 is 13 amino acids. Per germline, CDR1 MGHRA and CDR2 YSYEKL. CDR3 DNA: TGCGCCAGCAGCCGAGATCCGGCGGGCGGCTACACCTTC. It translates to CASSRDPAGGYTF.

CDR3 in amino acids: CASSPDGTNRGETQYF. CDR3 bases: TGTGCCAGCAGTCCCGACGGGACTAATCGTGGCGAGACCCAGTACTTC. This chain links TRBV27 with TRBJ2-5, with 7 bases matching TRBD2. Germline CDR1 reads MNHEY; CDR2 reads SMNVEV (reference sequence). V was pared by 5 bases and J by 5 bases, with 14 bases of the junction left unmatched. The CDR3 is 16 residues long.

This chain joins TRBV19 and TRBJ1-3; no firm D call. Trimming pared 10 bases from V and 4 bases from J, leaving 17 bases between. CDR1 and CDR2 from the germline V gene are LNHDA and SQIVND (reference sequence). The CDR3 length is 14 residues. CDR3 protein: CATPRPDDGNTIYF. The CDR3 region has the DNA TGTGCCACTCCACGGCCGGACGACGGAAACACCATATATTTT.

This clonotype was detected only a few times. V is TRBV4-1 and J is TRBJ2-1; 8 bases map to TRBD2. CDR1 and CDR2 (germline): MGHRA, YSYEKL. There are 20 residues in the CDR3. V was clipped by 3 bases and J by 9 bases; unmatched bases: 25. The CDR3 region is CASSHRGRMGSGTPWGEQFF. The CDR3 region has the DNA TGCGCCAGCAGCCACAGAGGCAGGATGGGTAGCGGGACCCCCTGGGGTGAGCAGTTCTTC.

J is TRBJ2-7 and V is TRBV7-6; D remains unclear. V dropped 3 bases and J dropped 1 base, with 13 bases sitting between them. CDR1 is SGHVS, CDR2 FNYEAQ, per germline. This CDR3 is 15 amino acids long. CDR3: CASSFPGSPSYEQYF. The CDR3 DNA reads as TGTGCCAGCAGCTTTCCGGGTTCCCCTTCCTACGAGCAGTACTTC. Variable domain in full (rest from reference TRBV7-6 and TRBJ2-7): GAGVSQSPRYKVTKRGQDVALRCDPISGHVSLYWYRQALGQGPEFLTYFNYEAQQDKSGLPNDRFSAERPEGSISTLTIQRTEQRDSAMYRCASSFPGSPSYEQYFGPGTRLTVT.

CDR3 sequence reads: CASSYQTGCYEQYV. In DNA, the CDR3 is TGTGCCAGCAGTTACCAAACAGGGTGCTACGAGCAGTACGTC. The V gene is TRBV6-5, the J gene TRBJ2-7, with D maybe TRBD1 (6 bases). The CDR3 loop spans 14 amino acids. V dropped 2 bases and J dropped 3 bases, with 11 bases sitting between them. Germline lookup yields CDR1 MNHEY and CDR2 SVGAGI.

This clonotype came up many times. V gene TRBV6-2 or TRBV6-3 combines with J gene TRBJ2-7; D is uncertain. The length of the CDR3 is 14 residues. With 0 bases removed from V and 3 bases from J, the gap between germline ends came to 9 bases. Germline CDR1 and CDR2: MNHEY and SVGEGT. The CDR3 protein is CASSYSRNYYEQYV. CDR3 DNA: TGTGCCAGCAGTTACTCACGGAACTACTACGAGCAGTACGTC.

This clonotype appeared many times. The genes are TRBV7-8 and TRBJ2-3; the D call may be TRBD1 or TRBD2 (5 bases each). Germline assignment: CDR1 SGHVS and CDR2 FQNEAQ. The CDR3 totals 16 residues. The germline V and J ends were trimmed by 5 bases and 3 bases, with 18 bases remaining between them. DNA of the CDR3: TGTGCCAGCAGCCCCCGGCCGGGGCGCGAAACAGATACGCAGTATTTT. It codes for CASSPRPGRETDTQYF.

The chain couples TRBV27 to TRBJ2-1; perhaps TRBD2 as D (5 bases). This CDR3 is built from 13 residues. V lost 3 bases and J 7 bases, leaving 10 bases between the germline ends. Germline loops: CDR1 MNHEY, CDR2 SMNVEV (reference sequence). The chain's CDR3 is CASSLGSRNEQFF. For the CDR3, the DNA is TGTGCCAGCAGTTTGGGGAGTCGGAATGAGCAGTTCTTC.

The chain uses TRBV20-1 and TRBJ2-1, with 13 bases that match TRBD2. The trim removed 6 bases at V and 8 bases at J, leaving 16 bases unmatched. Per the germline V gene, CDR1 is DFQATT and CDR2 is SNEGSKA (reference sequence). The CDR3 loop spans 17 amino acids. CDR3 residues: CSAELAGGGIVVYEQFF. For the CDR3, the DNA is TGCAGTGCAGAACTAGCGGGAGGGGGAATAGTTGTATATGAGCAGTTCTTC.

This chain uses TRBV6-1 with TRBJ2-1; D is undetermined. Germline V gene sequence: CDR1 MNHNS, CDR2 SASEGT. V lost 8 bases to trimming and J lost 9 bases, with 17 bases between them. The length of the CDR3 is 13 residues. The CDR3: CASCQASVGEQFF. For the CDR3, the DNA is TGTGCCAGCTGCCAGGCATCCGTCGGTGAGCAGTTCTTC.

The chain employs TRBV12-3 or TRBV12-4 and TRBJ2-1, with a possible D match to TRBD2 (5 bases). CDR3 size: 15 residues. V was trimmed by 10 bases and J by 0 bases, leaving 16 bases between them. The DNA for the CDR3 is TGTGCCACAAGACCCGCGGGCAGCTCCTACAATGAGCAGTTCTTC. Its translation: CATRPAGSSYNEQFF.